This T cell receptor (beta chain) stems from a study of HIV-infected patients and healthy controls. Alpha and beta constant-region primers primed reverse transcription of about 470 ng RNA. Alpha and beta chain libraries were made separately by chain-specific third strand synthesis with multiplexing indices. TCRdb redid the calling of the 5' RACE reads with MiXCR, one entry per CDR3 protein. The sample has some 8,600 distinct CDR3 sequences; about 5.9% are singletons. This clonotype has at least ten counts. The antigen is undetermined. Whole blood was used without fractionation, so all unsorted peripheral T cells were included. From germline, CDR1 is SGHAT and CDR2 FQDESV (reference sequence). The length of the CDR3 is 17 residues. V was pared by 5 bases and J by 0 bases, with 6 bases of the junction left unmatched. The study's findings and limits: MAIT alpha-chain CDR3s were frequent in healthy controls, depleted in HIV+.

Sample: blood, taken before antiretroviral therapy. This chain joins TRBV11-1 and TRBJ2-1; 11 bases match TRBD2. This receptor was identified in an adult with HIV infection. The CDR3 loop is CASSKNSGGASYNEQFF. CDR3 bases: TGTGCCAGCAGCAAAAATAGCGGGGGGGCCTCCTACAATGAGCAGTTCTTC.